This T cell receptor (beta chain) was identified during a study of T cells in Graves' hyperthyroidism and ophthalmopathy. Germline assignment: CDR1 SGHRS and CDR2 YFSETQ. The CDR3 loop spans 14 amino acids. V was clipped by 2 bases and J by 4 bases, with 12 bases between them. The definition of stable Graves' hyperthyroidism was no ophthalmopathy progression within 18 months. Regarding the study as a whole: The model made its ophthalmopathy prediction, and onset followed a median around six months later.

Ten or more counts support this clonotype. Its specificity is unknown. Amplification yielded TCR beta CDR3 regions, with RNA transcripts as the source. The TCR CDR3 was amplified in a first-round RT-PCR using the HTBI primer set. TCRdb independently ran MiXCR on the multiplex PCR reads; one entry per CDR3 protein. Seen here are 450,000 to 650,000 distinct CDR3 sequences, less than 25% observed once, and the top ten hold about a quarter. Sample: blood. The clonotype comes from a man aged 18 to 29 with Graves' hyperthyroidism. The chain is built from TRBV5-1 and TRBJ1-2, with unresolved D. DNA for the CDR3: TGCGCCAGCAGCTTAGGTACAGTCAGCTATGGCTACACCTTC. The encoded protein is CASSLGTVSYGYTF.